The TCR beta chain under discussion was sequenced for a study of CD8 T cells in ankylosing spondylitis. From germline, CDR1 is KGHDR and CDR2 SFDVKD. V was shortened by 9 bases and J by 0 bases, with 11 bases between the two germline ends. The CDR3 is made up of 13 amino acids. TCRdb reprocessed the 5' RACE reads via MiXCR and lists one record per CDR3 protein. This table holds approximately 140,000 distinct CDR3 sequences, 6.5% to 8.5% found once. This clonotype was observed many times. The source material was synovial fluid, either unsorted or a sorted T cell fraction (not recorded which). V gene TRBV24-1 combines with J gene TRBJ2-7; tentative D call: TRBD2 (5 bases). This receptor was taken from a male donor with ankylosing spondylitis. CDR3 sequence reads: CATSTGDSYEQYF. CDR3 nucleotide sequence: TGTGCCACCTCTACCGGGGACTCCTACGAGCAGTACTTC.